This TCR beta chain came from a study of blood T cell repertoires in COVID-19 (dated by TCRdb to the early 2020s). Context from the whole study: Samples from collaborators originated in the United States, Italy and Spain and spanned both the acute and convalescent phases of COVID-19. The prospective study material was composed of cDNA or gDNA derived from T cells, B-cell-depleted T cells, or PBMCs. The dataset comprised deeply sampled blood TCRbeta repertoires from subjects exposed to, actively infected with, or recovered from COVID-19. A freely available public database, intended as a resource for researchers studying the immune response to SARS-CoV-2, is where the repertoires were released. The samples were drawn from two sources: the first 160 participants of the ongoing ImmuneRACE study, and 1,000 to 1,500 subjects contributed by 6 global collaborators. Sample metadata almost always included a de-identified subject ID, COVID-19 status, age in years and sex. Where available, HLA class I and class II types were obtained from metadata supplied by the sample provider rather than from assay-based typing.

Concerning this clone: The specificity of this receptor is unknown. Base qualities are not recorded, but no much larger clone differs from it by a single base.

General conclusions and limits of the study: How much clinical and demographic metadata was included differed by source and by participant, and the metadata was provided uncurated.

TCRbeta CDR3 regions were amplified from genomic DNA using the immunoSEQ Assay, a bias-controlled multiplex PCR. As for the original processing: The number of nucleated cells in each sample was estimated from the amplification of reference gene primers within the assay. To quantify the absolute abundance of each unique TCRbeta CDR3 rearrangement, sequence reads were collapsed and filtered. For each sample, productive Simpson clonality was calculated by taking the square root of Simpson's diversity index across productive rearrangements. This immuneACCESS table, as held by TCRdb, lists in-frame sequences with V and J called but not all clones. Of the missing ones, under half trace to an unresolved V gene in checked studies; the others have no known cause. D and trimming were read from the DNA, whereas the V and J calls and clone size are those reported in that table. Counted in this sample were about 200,000 clones; around 92% of them appeared once. The ten largest make up around 1.2% of the sample.

Whole blood was collected in K2EDTA tubes by collaborating institutions according to the institutions' own protocols. For TCRbeta analysis, collaborators shipped samples in one of three forms: frozen whole blood, isolated PBMCs, or DNA extracted from either of those sample types. Material for sequencing was peripheral blood. The receptor was isolated from a young man with acute or convalescent COVID-19.

The DNA reads TGTGCCAGCAGCCCCCAGAGTTACCGGGACAGGGCACGAGATACGCAGTATTTT. Its product reads: CASSPQSYRDRARDTQYF. This sequence uses TRBV7-9 and TRBJ2-3; TRBD1 fits 9 bases in the junction. After removal of 5 bases from V and 5 bases from J, the junction retains 17 bases not matched to a gene. CDR1 and CDR2, looked up from the germline V gene (reference sequence), are SEHNR and FQNEAQ. Inclusive of the bounding cysteine and phenylalanine, the CDR3 is 18 residues long. CDR3 DNA only is kept here, 54 bases in frame from base 1.